Each of the 25 T cell receptor beta chains below was sequenced from the same sample in a study of PD-L1 blockade in urothelial cancer (dated by TCRdb to the late 2010s). Libraries were built with the immunoSEQ multiplex PCR assay. TCRdb holds this immuneACCESS table with in-frame rearrangements only. Some clones are missing; in checked studies, unresolved V genes explain under half, and the rest has no known cause. The sample profile shows 20,000 to 25,000 clones; about 90% of them were found once. The top ten hold 10% to 12% of the sample. The sample's time point label is to be understood as: peripheral blood 6 weeks after treatment start. Material: PBMCs, obtained around atezolizumab (anti-PD-L1) treatment. These receptors were collected from a woman aged 55-69 years with urothelial cancer.

The chain combines TRBV19 with TRBJ2-1, with D perhaps TRBD2 (6 bases). This CDR3 has 16 residues. Germline V lookup: CDR1 LNHDA, CDR2 SQIVND (reference sequence). V lost 5 bases and J 8 bases, leaving 22 bases between the germline ends. CDR3: CASSLNFGGSDDEQFF. The CDR3 region has the DNA TGTGCCAGTAGTCTCAATTTCGGAGGGAGCGACGATGAGCAGTTCTTC. The full variable domain, in which reference TRBV19 and TRBJ2-1 provide the parts outside the CDR3, is DGGITQSPKYLFRKEGQNVTLSCEQNLNHDAMYWYRQDPGQGLRLIYYSQIVNDFQKGDIAEGYSVSREKKESFPLTVTSAQKNPTAFYLCASSLNFGGSDDEQFFGPGTRLTVL.

The rearrangement links TRBV10-3 to TRBJ2-7, with 9 bases aligning to TRBD1. The CDR3 has 15 amino acids. Per germline, CDR1 ENHRY and CDR2 SYGVKD. The V segment lost 3 bases and the J segment 5 bases; nucleotides outside the gene matches: 8. The chain's CDR3 is CAISDPGQGFHEQYF. The CDR3 DNA is TGTGCCATCAGTGACCCGGGACAGGGATTCCACGAGCAGTACTTC.

The rearrangement joins TRBV27 to TRBJ2-2; 8 nucleotides agree with TRBD1. V lost 3 bases, J lost 0 bases, and 9 bases stayed unmatched. The CDR3 extends over 18 amino acids. Germline V gene sequence: CDR1 MNHEY, CDR2 SMNVEV (reference sequence). CDR3 sequence reads: CASSFGTGTNANTGELFF. The CDR3 DNA follows: TGTGCCAGCAGTTTTGGGACAGGCACCAACGCGAACACCGGGGAGCTGTTTTTT.

Of note for this clone: One end of the junction does not line up with germline, which may come from a read error. This rearrangement joins TRBV10-3 to TRBJ2-7; D might be TRBD1 (5 bases). This CDR3 region has 12 residues. From germline, CDR1 is ENHRY and CDR2 SYGVKD. In DNA, the CDR3 is TGTGCCATCAGTGAGTTGATGGGGCGGCCGCACTTC. This gives the protein CAISELMGRPHF.

V is TRBV6-1 and J is TRBJ2-1, with 8 bases aligning to TRBD2. The length of the CDR3 is 14 residues. Germline CDR1 MNHNS, CDR2 SASEGT. V dropped 11 bases and J dropped 0; count of bases not matched to a gene: 6. CDR3 sequence reads: CAAGGLSSYNEQFF. The CDR3 DNA reads TGTGCCGCGGGGGGCCTTAGCTCCTACAATGAGCAGTTCTTC.

The DNA of the CDR3 is TGTGCCAGCAGTGTTTACAGAGTCTACGCTGGAAACACCATATATTTT. This sequence encodes CASSVYRVYAGNTIYF. The J gene is TRBJ1-3, the V gene TRBV6-1; D gene ambiguous. The V and J ends lost 4 bases and 2 bases respectively, with 15 bases between them. Germline V gene sequence: CDR1 MNHNS, CDR2 SASEGT. There are 16 residues in the CDR3.

The chain combines TRBV4-1 with TRBJ2-3, with 9 positions matching TRBD1. The germline gives CDR1 MGHRA, CDR2 YSYEKL. The CDR3 length is 15 residues. Unmatched junction bases numbered 3, after V lost 1 base and J lost 4 bases. CDR3: CASSQGDREADTQYF. CDR3 bases: TGCGCCAGCAGCCAAGGGGACAGGGAGGCAGATACGCAGTATTTT.

The gene calls are TRBV14 and TRBJ2-7; the D gene is possibly TRBD1 (5 bases). V was clipped by 1 base and J by 3 bases, with 13 bases between them. This CDR3 contains 15 residues. Per the germline V gene, CDR1 is SGHDN and CDR2 is FVKESK. CDR3 nucleotides: TGTGCCAGCAGCCAAGCCGACAGACCCTTCTACGAGCAGTACTTC. It is translated as CASSQADRPFYEQYF.

This clone was counted between two and nine times. This chain links TRBV18 with TRBJ1-4; TRBD1 might be the D (5 bases). The CDR3 spans 13 residues. Trimming stripped 2 bases from V and 8 bases from J, with 9 bases between. The germline V gene has CDR1 KGHSH and CDR2 LQKENI. The CDR3, as DNA: TGTGCCAGCTCACCAGCAGGGAACGAAAAACTGTTTTTT. As protein: CASSPAGNEKLFF.

The chain has TRBV20-1 and TRBJ2-5; 8 bases agree with TRBD2. The CDR3 has 11 amino acids. Germline V gene lookup returns CDR1 DFQATT and CDR2 SNEGSKA (reference sequence). The V gene end was trimmed by 5 bases and the J gene end by 6 bases; junction bases not matched to a gene: 2. The CDR3 DNA follows: TGCAGTGCTGCTAGCGGGCAGACCCAGTACTTC. It specifies CSAASGQTQYF.

CDR3 amino acids: CASSFKGAVTEAFF. CDR3 in DNA: TGTGCCAGCAGTTTTAAGGGGGCGGTAACTGAAGCTTTCTTT. This chain uses TRBV6-5 with TRBJ1-1; 7 bases are shared with TRBD1. The germline V gene encodes CDR1 MNHEY and CDR2 SVGAGI. The CDR3 length is 14 residues. Unmatched junction bases numbered 7, after V lost 4 bases and J lost 5 bases.

This chain joins TRBV10-3 and TRBJ2-1; 13 bases map to TRBD2. J gave up 4 bases and V 7 bases, and 10 bases lay outside the gene matches. The CDR3 length is 17 residues. Germline CDR1 is ENHRY and CDR2 is SYGVKD. The CDR3 sequence: CAITSTGTSGVYNEQFF. The CDR3 DNA is TGTGCCATCACCAGCACCGGGACTAGCGGGGTGTACAATGAGCAGTTCTTC.

The chain has TRBV28 and TRBJ2-2; 10 bases are a match to TRBD2. Trimming removed 4 bases from V and 5 bases from J; junction bases left unmatched: 7. This CDR3 spans 16 amino acids. From germline, CDR1 is MDHEN and CDR2 SYDVKM. CDR3 coding DNA: TGTGCCAGCAGTTGGATAGCGGGAGGAGGGACCGGGGAGCTGTTTTTT. Translated, it gives CASSWIAGGGTGELFF.

The chain carries TRBV29-1 and TRBJ2-5, with 7 bases aligning to TRBD1. The V and J ends lost 6 bases and 2 bases, in that order; junction bases with no gene match: 9. CDR1 is SQVTM, CDR2 ANQGSEA, per germline. The CDR3 sequence is 14 residues long. The CDR3 DNA is TGCAGCGTCGCGCTACAGGGGAGACAAGAGACCCAGTACTTC. It translates to CSVALQGRQETQYF.

This clone occurred a few times. V gene TRBV23-1 combines with J gene TRBJ1-6; TRBD1 agrees at 9 bases. TRBV23-1 is labeled an ORF, and its function is uncertain. CDR3 size: 21 residues. V dropped 3 bases and J dropped 7; count of bases not matched to a gene: 22. CDR3 residues: CASSQPPGPGTGFRKNSPLHF. The CDR3 coding sequence is TGCGCCAGCAGTCAGCCTCCGGGGCCGGGGACAGGGTTTAGGAAAAATTCACCCCTCCACTTT.

The chain couples TRBV16 to TRBJ1-1; 7 nucleotides line up with TRBD1. In germline, CDR1 is KGHSY, CDR2 FQNENV. This CDR3 is 15 amino acids long. With V trimmed by 3 bases and J by 4 bases, 8 bases remained unmatched. In nucleotides, the CDR3 is TGTGCCAGCAGCCATACCCAGGGGGGCGGCACTGAAGCTTTCTTT. Translating gives CASSHTQGGGTEAFF.

This chain links TRBV4-2 with TRBJ2-2; D gene uncertain. The V and J ends lost 2 bases and 5 bases respectively, with 3 bases between them. Germline CDR1 and CDR2: LGHNA and YNFKEQ. The CDR3 is 12 residues long. The CDR3 here is CASSQPTGELFF. CDR3 DNA sequence: TGTGCCAGCAGCCAACCTACCGGGGAGCTGTTTTTT.

This chain joins TRBV5-4 and TRBJ2-3; tentative D call: TRBD2 (7 bases). This CDR3 has 13 amino acids. The germline V gene encodes CDR1 SGHNT and CDR2 YYREEE (reference sequence). The V end lost 4 bases, the J end lost 6 bases, and 12 bases lay between the germline ends. The CDR3 sequence: CASSGGADDTQYF. The CDR3 bases are TGTGCCAGCAGCGGGGGGGCTGATGATACGCAGTATTTT.

The chain has TRBV6-5 and TRBJ2-1; 13 bases are a match to TRBD2. Germline-derived CDR1 and CDR2 are MNHEY and SVGAGI. The ends lost 5 bases at V and 4 bases at J; junction bases unmatched: 2. This CDR3 has 15 residues. The CDR3 DNA sequence: TGTGCCAGCAGTCGGACTAGCGGGGGTTACAATGAGCAGTTCTTC. Amino acid sequence: CASSRTSGGYNEQFF.

The rearrangement links TRBV7-3 to TRBJ2-5; D may be TRBD2 (6 bases). V lost 4 bases and J lost 5, with 11 bases in between. The CDR3 totals 13 residues. Germline V CDR1 and CDR2: SGHTA, FQGTGA. This CDR3 is CASSSGRSETQYF. DNA for the CDR3: TGTGCCAGCAGCTCTGGGAGGTCCGAGACCCAGTACTTC.

This sequence joins TRBV19 and TRBJ1-6, with D unresolved. The germline V gene has CDR1 LNHDA and CDR2 SQIVND (reference sequence). Deletions cut 3 bases from V and 19 bases from J, with 19 bases between. The CDR3 consists of 13 residues. In nucleotides, the CDR3 is TGTGCCAGTAGTATCTCCCAGCAGGCCACTTTTCACTTT. This codes for CASSISQQATFHF.

The chain recombines TRBV5-1 with TRBJ2-1; D is perhaps TRBD2 (6 bases). The germline V gene encodes CDR1 SGHRS and CDR2 YFSETQ. Trimming stripped 3 bases from V and 7 bases from J, with 17 bases between. There are 15 residues in the CDR3. CDR3 residues: CASSSAGLDFNEQFF. In nucleotides, the CDR3 is TGCGCCAGCAGCTCTGCGGGGCTAGACTTTAATGAGCAGTTCTTC.

CDR3 amino acids: CASSLGVASGSNAGELFF. In nucleotides, the CDR3 is TGTGCCAGCAGCTTAGGAGTGGCTAGCGGGAGTAACGCCGGGGAGCTGTTTTTT. The chain links TRBV7-9 to TRBJ2-2, with TRBD2 matching 10 bases. The CDR3 length is 18 residues. CDR1 and CDR2 from the germline V gene are SEHNR and FQNEAQ (reference sequence). The junction had 11 bases not matched to a gene; V was cut back by 1 base and J by 6 bases.

The rearrangement links TRBV5-4 to TRBJ2-7; TRBD1 is a possible D gene (6 bases). Germline loops: CDR1 SGHNT, CDR2 YYREEE (reference sequence). The CDR3 has 14 residues. The germline V and J ends were trimmed by 4 bases and 2 bases, with 13 bases remaining between them. CDR3 in amino acids: CASSDQQGAYEQYF. The CDR3 DNA sequence: TGTGCCAGCAGCGATCAACAGGGAGCCTACGAGCAGTACTTC. The variable domain in full, completed from reference TRBV5-4 and TRBJ2-7, reads ETGVTQSPTHLIKTRGQQVTLRCSSQSGHNTVSWYQQALGQGPQFIFQYYREEENGRGNFPPRFSGLQFPNYSSELNVNALELDDSALYLCASSDQQGAYEQYFGPGTRLTVT.

This clone was counted a single time. The chain links TRBV7-8 to TRBJ2-7; D gene ambiguous. This CDR3 is 15 amino acids long. Trimming left V 0 bases short and J 3 bases short, with 12 bases between. Germline values: CDR1 SGHVS, CDR2 FQNEAQ. In nucleotides, the CDR3 is TGTGCCAGCAGCTTAGCCACGGTCCTCGGCTACGAGCAGTACTTC. It encodes CASSLATVLGYEQYF.